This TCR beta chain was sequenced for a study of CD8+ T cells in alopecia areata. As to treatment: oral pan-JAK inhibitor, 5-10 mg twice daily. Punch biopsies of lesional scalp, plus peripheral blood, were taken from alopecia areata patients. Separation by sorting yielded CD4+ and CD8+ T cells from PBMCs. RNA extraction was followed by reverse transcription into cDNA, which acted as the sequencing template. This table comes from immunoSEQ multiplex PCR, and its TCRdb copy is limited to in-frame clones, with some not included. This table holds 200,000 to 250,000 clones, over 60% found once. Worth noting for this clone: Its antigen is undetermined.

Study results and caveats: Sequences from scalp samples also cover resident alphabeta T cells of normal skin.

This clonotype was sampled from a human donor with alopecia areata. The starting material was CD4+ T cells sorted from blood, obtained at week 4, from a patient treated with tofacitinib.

The CDR3: CASSLGPMSEQFF. The CDR3 DNA reads TGCGCCAGCAGCTTGGGGCCTATGAGTGAGCAGTTCTTC. The chain combines TRBV5-1 with TRBJ2-1, with D unclear. This CDR3 has 13 residues. V dropped 0 bases and J dropped 9 bases, with 10 bases sitting between them. Per germline, CDR1 SGHRS and CDR2 YFSETQ.